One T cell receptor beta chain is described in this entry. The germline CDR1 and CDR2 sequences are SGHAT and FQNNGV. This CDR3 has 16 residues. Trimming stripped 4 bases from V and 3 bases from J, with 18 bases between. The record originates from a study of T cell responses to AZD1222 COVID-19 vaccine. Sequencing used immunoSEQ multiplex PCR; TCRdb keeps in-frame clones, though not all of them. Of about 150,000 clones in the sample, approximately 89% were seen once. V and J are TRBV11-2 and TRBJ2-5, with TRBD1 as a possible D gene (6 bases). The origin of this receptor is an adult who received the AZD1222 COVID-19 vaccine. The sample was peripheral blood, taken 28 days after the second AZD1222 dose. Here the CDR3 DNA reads TGTGCCAGCAGCTCCTCCGGGGACACTTGGGAAGAGACCCAGTACTTC. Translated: CASSSSGDTWEETQYF. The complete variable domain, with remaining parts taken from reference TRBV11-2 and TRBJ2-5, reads EAGVAQSPRYKIIEKRQSVAFWCNPISGHATLYWYQQILGQGPKLLIQFQNNGVVDDSQLPKDRFSAERLKGVDSTLKIQPAKLEDSAVYLCASSSSGDTWEETQYFGPGTRLLVL.